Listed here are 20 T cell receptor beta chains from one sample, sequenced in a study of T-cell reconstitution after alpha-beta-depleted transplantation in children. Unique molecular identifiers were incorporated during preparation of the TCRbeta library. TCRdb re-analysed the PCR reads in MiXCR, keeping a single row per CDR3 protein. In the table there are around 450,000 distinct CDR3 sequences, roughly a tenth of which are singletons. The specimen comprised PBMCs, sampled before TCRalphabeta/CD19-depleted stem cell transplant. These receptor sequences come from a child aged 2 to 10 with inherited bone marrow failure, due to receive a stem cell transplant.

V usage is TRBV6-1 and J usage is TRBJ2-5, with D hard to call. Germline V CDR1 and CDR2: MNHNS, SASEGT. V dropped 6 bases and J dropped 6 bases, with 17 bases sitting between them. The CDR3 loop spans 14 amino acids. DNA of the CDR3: TGTGCCAGCAGGAACATAGACCTCGTAAAGACCCAGTACTTC. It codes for CASRNIDLVKTQYF.

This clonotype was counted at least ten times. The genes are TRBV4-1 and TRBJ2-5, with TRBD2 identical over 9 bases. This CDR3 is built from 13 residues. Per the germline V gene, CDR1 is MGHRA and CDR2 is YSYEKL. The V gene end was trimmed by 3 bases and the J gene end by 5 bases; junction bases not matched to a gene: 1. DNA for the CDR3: TGCGCCAGCAGCCACCTAGCGGGGGAGACCCAGTACTTC. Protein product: CASSHLAGETQYF.

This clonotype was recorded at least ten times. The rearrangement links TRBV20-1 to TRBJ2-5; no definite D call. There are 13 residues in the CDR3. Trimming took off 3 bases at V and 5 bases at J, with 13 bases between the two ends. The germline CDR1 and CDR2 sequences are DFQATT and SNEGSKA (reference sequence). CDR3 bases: TGCAGTGCTAGTCAACCAGCGTGGGAGACCCAGTACTTC. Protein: CSASQPAWETQYF.

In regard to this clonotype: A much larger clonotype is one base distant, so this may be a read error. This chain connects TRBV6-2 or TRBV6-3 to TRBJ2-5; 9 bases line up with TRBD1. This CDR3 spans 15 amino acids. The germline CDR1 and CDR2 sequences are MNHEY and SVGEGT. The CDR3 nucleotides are TGTGCCAGCAGTCGTCCGGGACAGGGCGAAGAGACCCTGTACTTC. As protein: CASSRPGQGEETLYF.

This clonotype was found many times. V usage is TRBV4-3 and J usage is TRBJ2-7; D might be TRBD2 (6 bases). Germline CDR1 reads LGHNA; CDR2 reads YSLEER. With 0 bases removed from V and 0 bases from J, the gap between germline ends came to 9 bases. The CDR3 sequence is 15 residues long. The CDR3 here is CASSQDPGSSYEQYF. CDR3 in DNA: TGCGCCAGCAGCCAAGACCCCGGGAGCTCCTACGAGCAGTACTTC.

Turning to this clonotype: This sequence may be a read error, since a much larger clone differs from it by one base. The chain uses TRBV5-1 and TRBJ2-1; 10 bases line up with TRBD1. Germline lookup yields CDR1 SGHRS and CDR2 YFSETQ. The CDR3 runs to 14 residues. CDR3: CASSGGQGTNDQFF. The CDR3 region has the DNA TGCGCCAGCAGCGGGGGACAGGGGACAAATGACCAGTTCTTC.

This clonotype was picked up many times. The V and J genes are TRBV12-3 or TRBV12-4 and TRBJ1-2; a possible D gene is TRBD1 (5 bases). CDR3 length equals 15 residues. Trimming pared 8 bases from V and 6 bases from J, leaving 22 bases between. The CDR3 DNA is TGTGCCAGCTCCAACACAGTTGGGGGAGTCGATGGCTACACCTTC. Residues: CASSNTVGGVDGYTF.

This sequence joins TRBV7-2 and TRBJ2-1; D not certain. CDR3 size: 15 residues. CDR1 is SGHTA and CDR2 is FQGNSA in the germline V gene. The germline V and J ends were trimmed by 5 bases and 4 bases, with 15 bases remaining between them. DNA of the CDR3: TGTGCCAGCAGCGCCCACCGGCTAGGGTACAATGAGCAGTTCTTC. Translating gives CASSAHRLGYNEQFF.

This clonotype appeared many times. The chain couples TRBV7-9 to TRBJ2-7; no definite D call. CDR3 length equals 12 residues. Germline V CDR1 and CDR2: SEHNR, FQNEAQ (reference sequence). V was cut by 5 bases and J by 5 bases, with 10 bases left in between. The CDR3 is CASSDRLDEQYF. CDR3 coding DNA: TGTGCCAGCAGCGACCGCTTGGACGAGCAGTACTTC.

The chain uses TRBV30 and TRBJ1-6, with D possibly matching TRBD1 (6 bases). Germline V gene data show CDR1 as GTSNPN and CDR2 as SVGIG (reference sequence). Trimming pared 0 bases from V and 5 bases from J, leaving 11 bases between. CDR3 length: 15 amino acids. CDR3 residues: CAWSVLTGDNSPLHF. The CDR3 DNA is TGTGCCTGGAGTGTACTGACAGGTGATAATTCACCCCTCCACTTT.

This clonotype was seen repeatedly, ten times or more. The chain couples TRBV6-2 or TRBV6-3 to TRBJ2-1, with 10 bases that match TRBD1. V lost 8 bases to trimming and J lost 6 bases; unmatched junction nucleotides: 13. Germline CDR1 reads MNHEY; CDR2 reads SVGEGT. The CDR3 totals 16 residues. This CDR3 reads CASFSPGQGRANEQFF. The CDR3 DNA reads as TGTGCCAGCTTTTCACCGGGACAGGGGCGGGCCAATGAGCAGTTCTTC.

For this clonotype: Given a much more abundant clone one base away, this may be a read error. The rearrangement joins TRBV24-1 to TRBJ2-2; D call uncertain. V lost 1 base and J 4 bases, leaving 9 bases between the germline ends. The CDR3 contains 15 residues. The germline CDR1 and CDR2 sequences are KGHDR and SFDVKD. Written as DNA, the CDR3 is TGTGCCACCAGTGATTTCACAACGACCACCGGGGAGCTGTTTTTT. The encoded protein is CATSDFTTTTGELFF.

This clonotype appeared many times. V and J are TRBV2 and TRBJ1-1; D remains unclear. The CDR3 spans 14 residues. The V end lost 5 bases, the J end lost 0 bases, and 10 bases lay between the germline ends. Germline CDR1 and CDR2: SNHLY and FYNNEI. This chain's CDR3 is CASSQQSMNTEAFF. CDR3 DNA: TGTGCCAGCAGTCAACAGAGCATGAACACTGAAGCTTTCTTT.

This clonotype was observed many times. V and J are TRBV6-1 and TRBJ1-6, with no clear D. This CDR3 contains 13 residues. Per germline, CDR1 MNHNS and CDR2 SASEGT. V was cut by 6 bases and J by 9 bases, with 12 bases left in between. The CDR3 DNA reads TGTGCCAGCAGAGAAAATGGGATTTCACCCCTCCACTTT. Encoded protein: CASRENGISPLHF.

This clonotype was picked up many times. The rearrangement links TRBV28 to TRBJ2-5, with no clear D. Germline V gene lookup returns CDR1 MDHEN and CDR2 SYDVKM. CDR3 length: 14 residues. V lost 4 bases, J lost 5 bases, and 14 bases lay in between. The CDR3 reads CASSSGPDPETQYF. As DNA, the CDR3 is TGTGCCAGCAGTTCCGGACCCGACCCGGAGACCCAGTACTTC.

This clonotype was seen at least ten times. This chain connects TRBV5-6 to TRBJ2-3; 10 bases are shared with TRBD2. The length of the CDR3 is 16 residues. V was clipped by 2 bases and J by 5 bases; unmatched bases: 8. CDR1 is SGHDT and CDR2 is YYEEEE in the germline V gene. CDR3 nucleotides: TGTGCCAGCAGCTTAATCCCAGCGGGAGGGGAAGATACGCAGTATTTT. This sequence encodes CASSLIPAGGEDTQYF. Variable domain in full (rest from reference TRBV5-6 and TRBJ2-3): DAGVTQSPTHLIKTRGQQVTLRCSPKSGHDTVSWYQQALGQGPQFIFQYYEEEERQRGNFPDRFSGHQFPNYSSELNVNALLLGDSALYLCASSLIPAGGEDTQYFGPGTRLTVL.

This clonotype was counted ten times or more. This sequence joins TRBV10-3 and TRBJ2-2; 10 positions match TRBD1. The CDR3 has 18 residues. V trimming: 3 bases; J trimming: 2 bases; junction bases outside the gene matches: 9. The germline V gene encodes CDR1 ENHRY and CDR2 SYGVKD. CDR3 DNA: TGTGCCATCAGTGACCCCGGGACAGGGGCCTATAACACCGGGGAGCTGTTTTTT. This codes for CAISDPGTGAYNTGELFF.

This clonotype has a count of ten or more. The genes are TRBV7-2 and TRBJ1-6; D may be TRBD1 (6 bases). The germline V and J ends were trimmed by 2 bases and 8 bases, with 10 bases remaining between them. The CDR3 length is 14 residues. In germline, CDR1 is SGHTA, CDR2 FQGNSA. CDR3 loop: CASSLMEGDSPLHF. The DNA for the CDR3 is TGTGCCAGCAGCTTAATGGAGGGGGATTCACCCCTCCACTTT.

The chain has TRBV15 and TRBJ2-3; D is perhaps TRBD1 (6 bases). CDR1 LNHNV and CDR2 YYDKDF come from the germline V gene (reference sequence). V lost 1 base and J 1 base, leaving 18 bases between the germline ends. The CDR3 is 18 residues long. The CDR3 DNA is TGTGCCACCAGCAGAGCAGACCCCAGGGGTTGGGGCACAGATACGCAGTATTTT. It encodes CATSRADPRGWGTDTQYF.

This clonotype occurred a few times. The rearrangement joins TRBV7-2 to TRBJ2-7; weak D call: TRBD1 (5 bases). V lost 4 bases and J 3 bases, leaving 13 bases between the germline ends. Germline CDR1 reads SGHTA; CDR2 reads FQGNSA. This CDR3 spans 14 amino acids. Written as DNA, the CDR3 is TGTGCCAGCAGCTCTTATGCAGGGAACTACGAGCAGTACTTC. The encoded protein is CASSSYAGNYEQYF.